Below, one T cell receptor beta chain is given with its context. The antigen remains unidentified. This sample is drawn from a study of CD8 T cells in Susac syndrome. Overall study context: Patients with Susac syndrome were therapy-naive, taking corticosteroids, with some also receiving intravenous immunoglobulin, or taking intravenous immunoglobulin alone at the time their blood was drawn. General study points: CD8+ clonal expansion in Susac peaked in TEMRA cells and active patients.

Trimming removed 1 base at V and 6 bases at J, with 1 base between. Per the germline V gene, CDR1 is SEHNR and CDR2 is FQNEAQ (reference sequence). This CDR3 is built from 12 residues. Reverse transcription used 0.5 to 1 ug RNA and random hexamers. MiXCR was run by TCRdb on the immunoSEQ multiplex PCR reads, yielding one entry per CDR3 protein. Among approximately 83,000 distinct CDR3 sequences listed, 90% to 95% were seen once. Sequencing of TCR beta, carried out with a high-throughput approach, was applied to CD8+ and CD4+ T cells from the blood. The CD8+ and CD4+ T cells were isolated magnetically using a negative isolation approach, whereas the TEMRA cells were enriched by FACS.

Sequenced sample: CD8+ T cells from PBMCs. The rearrangement joins TRBV7-9 to TRBJ2-6; D not certain. The sequence was obtained from a human donor with Susac syndrome. The CDR3 DNA follows: TGTGCCAGCAGCTTAGAGGCCAACGTCCTGACTTTC. It codes for CASSLEANVLTF.